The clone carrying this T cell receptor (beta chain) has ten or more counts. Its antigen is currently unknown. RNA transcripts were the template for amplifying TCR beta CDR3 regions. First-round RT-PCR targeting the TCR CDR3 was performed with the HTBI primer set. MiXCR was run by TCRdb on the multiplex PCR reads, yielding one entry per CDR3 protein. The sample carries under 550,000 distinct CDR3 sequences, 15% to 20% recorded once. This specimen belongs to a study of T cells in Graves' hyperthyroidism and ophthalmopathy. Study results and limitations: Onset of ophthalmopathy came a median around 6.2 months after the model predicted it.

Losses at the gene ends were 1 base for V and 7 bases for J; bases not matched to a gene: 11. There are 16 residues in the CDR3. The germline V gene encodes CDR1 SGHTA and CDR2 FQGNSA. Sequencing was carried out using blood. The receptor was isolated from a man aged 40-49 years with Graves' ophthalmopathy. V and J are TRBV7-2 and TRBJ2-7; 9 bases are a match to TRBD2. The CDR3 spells CASSLGVAGGGGEQYF. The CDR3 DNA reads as TGTGCCAGCAGCTTAGGAGTCGCGGGAGGGGGCGGTGAGCAGTACTTC.